There are a few counts of the clone carrying this TCR beta chain. Its specificity is not known. The data stem from a study of T cell repertoires in cytomegalovirus infection. Study-level background: Indicated by public TCR beta signatures were CMV infection and matching HLA type. Study findings and constraints: CMV-specific TCR beta clonotypes restricted by HLA-C were the ones dominating the ex vivo response.

One entry per CDR3 protein, called by TCRdb with MiXCR from the reads. This sample has about 230,000 distinct CDR3 sequences; about 23% occur once, and the top ten carry about 20%. The length of the CDR3 is 14 residues. With 5 bases removed from V and 1 base from J, the gap between germline ends came to 11 bases. The sequenced sample was CD8+ T cells from PBMCs. The rearrangement joins TRBV12-3 or TRBV12-4 to TRBJ1-1; D call uncertain. This sequence originates from a human donor in good health (CMV status not recorded). Some clones in this sample may be carry-over from other donors' samples. CDR3 protein: CASSHDGWNTEAFF. CDR3 in DNA: TGTGCCAGCAGTCATGACGGTTGGAACACTGAAGCTTTCTTT.